The T cell receptor beta chain described here comes from a study of CD8+ T cells in alopecia areata. Points from the study as a whole: Sharing of TCRs across patients appeared less clear than in mice, possibly for HLA-related reasons.

Extraction of RNA preceded its reverse transcription into cDNA, which served as the sequencing template. The protocol was immunoSEQ multiplex PCR, while the TCRdb copy is restricted to in-frame clones and leaves out a portion. This table holds around 29,000 clones, roughly 58% found once. This CDR3 region has 15 residues. Trimming at V came to 5 bases and at J to 0 bases, leaving 6 bases not matched to a gene. Looked up from germline, CDR1 is SEHNR and CDR2 is FQNEAQ (reference sequence). This clone was recorded only once. As yet, its antigen is unknown. The investigators collected lesional scalp punch biopsies and peripheral blood from alopecia areata patients. CD4+ and CD8+ T cells were sorted from PBMCs.

Sequencing was performed on NKG2D-high CD8+ T cells sorted from blood. This receptor was obtained from a human donor with alopecia areata. The rearrangement joins TRBV7-9 to TRBJ1-2; TRBD1 matches 7 bases. The CDR3 sequence is CASSPDRAANYGYTF. CDR3 DNA: TGTGCCAGCAGCCCAGACAGGGCAGCTAACTATGGCTACACCTTC.